The 21 T cell receptor beta chains presented below share a single source sample, sequenced in a study of identical twins. TCRdb re-called the 5' RACE reads with MiXCR, one entry per CDR3 protein. The sample has around 200,000 distinct CDR3 sequences; approximately 9% are singletons. The sequencing input was memory (CD45RO+) T cells sorted from blood. These receptors came from a young woman in good health.

A few counts support this clonotype. V and J are TRBV18 and TRBJ2-5, with D perhaps TRBD1 (6 bases). Germline CDR1 reads KGHSH; CDR2 reads LQKENI. The CDR3 has 15 amino acids. V lost 6 bases and J lost 5, with 19 bases in between. In DNA, the CDR3 is TGTGCCAGCTCCCCCGGGATTCAGGGGATGGAGACCCAGTACTTC. Its protein product is CASSPGIQGMETQYF.

The rearrangement links TRBV5-1 to TRBJ2-3; TRBD1 is a possible D gene (6 bases). In germline, CDR1 is SGHRS, CDR2 YFSETQ. The CDR3 is 12 residues long. The germline V and J ends were trimmed by 5 bases and 6 bases, with 10 bases remaining between them. CDR3 coding DNA: TGCGCCAGCAGTTACCAGGGGGATACGCAGTATTTT. Its protein is CASSYQGDTQYF.

This clonotype was observed many times. The chain uses TRBV7-3 and TRBJ2-2; no firm D call. CDR3 length equals 14 residues. Trimming took off 1 base at V and 4 bases at J, with 7 bases between the two ends. Germline V gene sequence: CDR1 SGHTA, CDR2 FQGTGA. The CDR3 region is CASSLNRGTGELFF. The CDR3 nucleotides read TGTGCCAGCAGCTTAAATCGCGGCACCGGGGAGCTGTTTTTT. The complete variable domain, with remaining parts taken from reference TRBV7-3 and TRBJ2-2, reads GAGVSQTPSNKVTEKGKYVELRCDPISGHTALYWYRQSLGQGPEFLIYFQGTGAADDSGLPNDRFFAVRPEGSVSTLKIQRTERGDSAVYLCASSLNRGTGELFFGEGSRLTVL.

At least ten counts were recorded for this clonotype. The chain is built from TRBV20-1 and TRBJ2-7; 8 bases match TRBD2. V gave up 0 bases and J gave up 4 bases; unmatched junction bases: 14. Per germline, CDR1 DFQATT and CDR2 SNEGSKA (reference sequence). This CDR3 is 17 amino acids long. CDR3 bases: TGCAGTGCTAGAGATTCTGGGGCAGCGGGAGTCTTGTACGAGCAGTACTTC. Its protein product is CSARDSGAAGVLYEQYF.

The chain has TRBV5-4 and TRBJ2-3; 8 positions agree with TRBD2. This CDR3 comprises 16 residues. Unmatched junction bases numbered 7, after V lost 0 bases and J lost 4 bases. The V gene's germline CDR1 is SGHNT and CDR2 YYREEE (reference sequence). The CDR3 nucleotides are TGTGCCAGCAGCTTGGGGACTAGCAGGGGTGCAGATACGCAGTATTTT. Amino acids: CASSLGTSRGADTQYF.

This clonotype was recorded at least ten times. The chain carries TRBV29-1 and TRBJ2-3; D unresolved. CDR3 size: 10 residues. In germline, CDR1 is SQVTM, CDR2 ANQGSEA. Between the trimmed V and J ends, which lost 8 bases and 8 bases, there was a span of 11 bases. CDR3 bases: TGCAGCATCGATTCGAGTACGCAGTATTTT. Its protein product is CSIDSSTQYF.

V usage is TRBV2 and J usage is TRBJ2-7; D is unclear. The V end lost 2 bases, the J end lost 12 bases, and 14 bases lay between the germline ends. This CDR3 is built from 12 residues. Germline V CDR1 and CDR2: SNHLY, FYNNEI. The CDR3 spells CASSERSGKGYF. CDR3 bases: TGTGCCAGCAGTGAACGATCAGGCAAAGGGTACTTC.

There are many counts of this clonotype. Here the CDR3 reads CSVGPRDIINYNEQFF. CDR3 coding DNA: TGCAGCGTTGGCCCCCGGGACATCATAAACTACAATGAGCAGTTCTTC. The chain combines TRBV29-1 with TRBJ2-1, with D tentatively TRBD1 (6 bases). The CDR3 spans 16 residues. With 4 bases removed from V and 3 bases from J, the gap between germline ends came to 19 bases. In germline, CDR1 is SQVTM, CDR2 ANQGSEA.

This clonotype was seen more than once but under ten times. V is TRBV4-3 and J is TRBJ2-3; 13 bases line up with TRBD2. Per the germline V gene, CDR1 is LGHNA and CDR2 is YSLEER. Trimming removed 4 bases from V and 0 bases from J; junction bases left unmatched: 7. The CDR3 spans 18 residues. DNA of the CDR3: TGCGCCAGCAGCCGCGGGACTAGCGGGAACCCTAGCACAGATACGCAGTATTTT. Amino acid sequence: CASSRGTSGNPSTDTQYF.

This clonotype was seen ten or more times. The chain employs TRBV20-1 and TRBJ2-1, with D unresolved. This CDR3 contains 15 residues. V lost 3 bases, J lost 4 bases, and 16 bases lay in between. CDR1 and CDR2 from the germline V gene are DFQATT and SNEGSKA (reference sequence). For the CDR3, the DNA is TGCAGTGCTAGGGTAGGCCTCCCCGAATACAATGAGCAGTTCTTC. It encodes CSARVGLPEYNEQFF.

This clonotype was seen repeatedly, ten times or more. The chain joins TRBV27 to TRBJ2-2, with no clear D. The CDR3 contains 13 residues. V was trimmed by 2 bases and J by 4 bases, leaving 5 bases between them. Germline V CDR1 and CDR2: MNHEY, SMNVEV (reference sequence). CDR3 in amino acids: CASSLVVTGELFF. The DNA for the CDR3 is TGTGCCAGCAGTTTAGTCGTCACCGGGGAGCTGTTTTTT.

The sample holds many counts of this clonotype. The gene calls are TRBV20-1 and TRBJ2-4; 7 nucleotides match TRBD2. V lost 6 bases and J lost 8; bases outside the gene matches: 16. CDR1 and CDR2 from the germline V gene are DFQATT and SNEGSKA (reference sequence). The CDR3 runs 15 residues. The CDR3 region has the DNA TGCAGTGCCTTGAGGGGCGCTGGGGGGGGGGACATTCAGTACTTC. Translation gives CSALRGAGGGDIQYF.

Details on this clonotype: A much larger clone sits a single nucleotide away, making a read error possible. The V call is TRBV9, the J call TRBJ2-3; maybe TRBD2 (7 bases). Trimming shortened V by 3 bases and J by 0 bases, and 17 bases separated the two germline ends. Germline V gene data show CDR1 as SGDLS and CDR2 as YYNGEE. This CDR3 region has 17 residues. The DNA of the CDR3 is TGTGCCAGCAGCGCAGTCCGAAGGGGGGGGAGCACAGATACGCAGTATTTT. Translating gives CASSAVRRGGSTDTQYF. The entire variable domain, with the rest obtained from reference TRBV9 and TRBJ2-3, is as follows: DSGVTQTPKHLITATGQRVTLRCSPRSGDLSVYWYQQSLDQGLQFLIQYYNGEERAKGNILERFSAQQFPDLHSELNLSSLELGDSALYFCASSAVRRGGSTDTQYFGPGTRLTVL.

This clonotype turned up a few times. The chain has TRBV11-1 and TRBJ2-2; tentatively, D is TRBD1 (6 bases). Germline assignment: CDR1 SGHAT and CDR2 FQDESV (reference sequence). This CDR3 has 15 amino acids. V dropped 6 bases and J dropped 8 bases, with 19 bases sitting between them. Here the CDR3 reads CASSQGYRSSGELFF. CDR3 bases: TGTGCCAGCAGTCAGGGGTATAGATCCTCGGGGGAGCTGTTTTTT.

This clonotype has a handful of counts. The chain is built from TRBV19 and TRBJ1-1, with TRBD1 matching over 9 bases. CDR3 length: 14 amino acids. J gave up 4 bases and V 11 bases, and 11 bases lay outside the gene matches. Germline V gene lookup returns CDR1 LNHDA and CDR2 SQIVND (reference sequence). CDR3 DNA sequence: TGTGCCGTAAAGGCGGGACAGGGCTTCACTGAAGCTTTCTTT. It codes for CAVKAGQGFTEAFF.

The chain has TRBV4-1 and TRBJ2-2, with a weak D call TRBD2 (6 bases). Germline-derived CDR1 and CDR2 are MGHRA and YSYEKL. V dropped 4 bases and J dropped 0 bases, with 21 bases sitting between them. The CDR3 contains 19 residues. Written as DNA, the CDR3 is TGCGCCAGCAGCCTCCCTCGGAGCGGGCGAAAGGCGAACACCGGGGAGCTGTTTTTT. Amino acid sequence: CASSLPRSGRKANTGELFF.

This clonotype was counted a few times. CDR3 DNA: TGCAGTGCTAGAGAAATACAGACCAATCAGCCCCAGCATTTT. Protein: CSAREIQTNQPQHF. The J gene is TRBJ1-5, the V gene TRBV20-1; D is unresolved. Per the germline V gene, CDR1 is DFQATT and CDR2 is SNEGSKA (reference sequence). Deletions cut 0 bases from V and 3 bases from J, with 9 bases between. This CDR3 contains 14 residues.

This clonotype was recorded a few times. The chain uses TRBV2 and TRBJ2-2, with unresolved D. This CDR3 is built from 14 residues. The germline gives CDR1 SNHLY, CDR2 FYNNEI. V gave up 1 base and J gave up 5 bases, with 8 bases separating them. The CDR3 reads CASSEESFTGELFF. CDR3 in DNA: TGTGCCAGCAGTGAAGAGTCCTTTACCGGGGAGCTGTTTTTT. The full variable domain, rest sourced from reference TRBV2 and TRBJ2-2, is EPEVTQTPSHQVTQMGQEVILRCVPISNHLYFYWYRQILGQKVEFLVSFYNNEISEKSEIFDDQFSVERPDGSNFTLKIRSTKLEDSAMYFCASSEESFTGELFFGEGSRLTVL.

This clonotype was observed a few times. This chain links TRBV25-1 with TRBJ2-2, with D possibly TRBD2 on 5 matching bases. The germline V gene has CDR1 MGHDK and CDR2 SYGVNS. The CDR3 loop spans 13 amino acids. Trimming cost V 3 bases and J 4 bases, with 6 bases left between them. CDR3: CASSERVTGELFF. For the CDR3, the DNA is TGTGCCAGCAGTGAGAGGGTCACCGGGGAGCTGTTTTTT.

At least ten counts were recorded for this clonotype. The J gene is TRBJ2-7, the V gene TRBV20-1; D is possibly TRBD1 (6 bases). This CDR3 has 13 residues. In germline, CDR1 is DFQATT, CDR2 SNEGSKA (reference sequence). The ends were cut back, 5 bases at V and 7 bases at J, with 18 bases in the middle. This chain's CDR3 is CSAHRQGTSEQYF. Here the CDR3 DNA reads TGCAGTGCTCACCGGCAGGGGACGAGTGAGCAGTACTTC.

The table lists this clonotype with a few counts. The rearrangement links TRBV7-8 to TRBJ2-1, with TRBD1 matching 9 bases. V was clipped by 5 bases and J by 5 bases; unmatched bases: 13. Germline V gene data show CDR1 as SGHVS and CDR2 as FQNEAQ. CDR3 length: 17 residues. The CDR3 is CASSPPLWDRDNNEQFF. Written as DNA, the CDR3 is TGTGCCAGCAGCCCCCCCCTTTGGGACAGGGACAACAATGAGCAGTTCTTC.